The clone carrying this T cell receptor (beta chain) was detected many times. These data belong to a study of CD8 T cells in ankylosing spondylitis. TCRdb re-derived calls from the 5' RACE reads in MiXCR, one entry per CDR3 protein. The table has about 190,000 distinct CDR3 sequences, 10% to 15% seen once; the top ten hold 11%. The CDR3 covers 14 residues. V dropped 6 bases and J dropped 1; count of bases not matched to a gene: 3. Germline V gives CDR1 MDHEN, CDR2 SYDVKM. The chain links TRBV28 to TRBJ2-7, with 10 bases aligning to TRBD2. The source material was blood, either unsorted or a sorted T cell fraction (not recorded which). The TCR originated in a female donor with ankylosing spondylitis or in good health (not recorded which). CDR3 bases: TGTGCCAGCAGGGCTAGCGGGAGATCCTACGAGCAGTACTTC. Protein: CASRASGRSYEQYF. Full variable domain (rest looked up from reference TRBV28 and TRBJ2-7): DVKVTQSSRYLVKRTGEKVFLECVQDMDHENMFWYRQDPGLGLRLIYFSYDVKMKEKGDIPEGYSVSREKKERFSLILESASTNQTSMYLCASRASGRSYEQYFGPGTRLTVT.